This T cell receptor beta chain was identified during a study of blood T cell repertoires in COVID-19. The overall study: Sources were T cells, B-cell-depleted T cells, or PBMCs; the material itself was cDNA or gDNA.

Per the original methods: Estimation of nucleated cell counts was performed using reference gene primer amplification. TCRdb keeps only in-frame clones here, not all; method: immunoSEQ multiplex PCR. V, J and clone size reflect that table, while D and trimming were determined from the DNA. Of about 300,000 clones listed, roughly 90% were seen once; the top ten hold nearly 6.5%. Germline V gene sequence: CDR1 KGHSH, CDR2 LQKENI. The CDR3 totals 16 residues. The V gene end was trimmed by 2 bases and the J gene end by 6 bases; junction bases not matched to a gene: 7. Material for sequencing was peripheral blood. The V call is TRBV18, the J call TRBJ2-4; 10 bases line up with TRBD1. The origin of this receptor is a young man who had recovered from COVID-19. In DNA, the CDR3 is TGTGCCAGCTCACCAGGCCCCCGGGACAGGGGAAACATTCAGTACTTC. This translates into CASSPGPRDRGNIQYF.